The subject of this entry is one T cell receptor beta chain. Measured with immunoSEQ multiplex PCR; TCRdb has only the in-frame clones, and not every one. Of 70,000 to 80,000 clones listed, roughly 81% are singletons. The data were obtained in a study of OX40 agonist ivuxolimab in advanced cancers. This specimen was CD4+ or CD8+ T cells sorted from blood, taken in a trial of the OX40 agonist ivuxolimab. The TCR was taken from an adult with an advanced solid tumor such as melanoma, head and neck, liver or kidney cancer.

Written as DNA, the CDR3 is TGTGCTAGTGGTTGGAGCAGGGTGGACACTGAAGCTTTCTTT. The encoded protein is CASGWSRVDTEAFF. The chain employs TRBV12-5 and TRBJ1-1, with a possible D match to TRBD1 (5 bases). CDR3 length equals 14 residues. Germline V gives CDR1 LGHNT, CDR2 FRNRAP. V was trimmed by 4 bases and J by 3 bases, leaving 12 bases between them.